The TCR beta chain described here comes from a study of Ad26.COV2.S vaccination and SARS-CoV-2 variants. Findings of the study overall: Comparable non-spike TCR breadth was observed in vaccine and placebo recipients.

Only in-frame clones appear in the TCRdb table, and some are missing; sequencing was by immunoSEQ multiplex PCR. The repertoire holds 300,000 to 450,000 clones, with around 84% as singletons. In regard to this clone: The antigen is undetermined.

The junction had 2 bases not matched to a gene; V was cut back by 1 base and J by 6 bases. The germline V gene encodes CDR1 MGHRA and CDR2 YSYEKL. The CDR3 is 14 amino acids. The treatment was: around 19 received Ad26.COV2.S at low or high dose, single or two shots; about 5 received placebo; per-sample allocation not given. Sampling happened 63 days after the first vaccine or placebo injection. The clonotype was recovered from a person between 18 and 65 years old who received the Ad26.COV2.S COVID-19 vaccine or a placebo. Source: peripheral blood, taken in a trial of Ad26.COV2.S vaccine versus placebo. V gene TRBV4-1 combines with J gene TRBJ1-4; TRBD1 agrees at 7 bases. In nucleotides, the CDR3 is TGCGCCAGCAGCCAAGGCAGGGGGGATGAAAAACTGTTTTTT. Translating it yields CASSQGRGDEKLFF.